The 25 T cell receptor beta chains reported below all come from one sample, sequenced in a study of cytomegalovirus exposure and HLA in healthy donors. Primers for the PCR totalled 60 Vbeta and 13 Jbeta. Here immunoSEQ multiplex PCR was the method, and the copy in TCRdb shows in-frame clones only, minus some. This table holds 130,000 to 150,000 clones, 60% to 85% found once. The sequencing input was PBMCs. The receptors derive from a woman between 35 and 50 years old in good health and CMV-seropositive.

DNA of the CDR3: TGTGCCTTGGACAGGGCTCGTAGCTACACCTTC. Its translation: CALDRARSYTF. This chain uses TRBV30 with TRBJ1-2, with 8 bases lining up with TRBD1. This CDR3 is built from 11 residues. The germline V gene has CDR1 GTSNPN and CDR2 SVGIG (reference sequence). The ends lost 7 bases at V and 9 bases at J; junction bases unmatched: 7. The variable domain in full, with the rest retrieved from reference TRBV30 and TRBJ1-2, is SQTIHQWPATLVQPVGSPLSLECTVEGTSNPNLYWYRQAAGRGLQLLFYSVGIGQISSEVPQNLSASRPQDRQFILSSKKLLLSDSGFYLCALDRARSYTFGSGTRLTVV.

A single count supports this clone. The chain couples TRBV7-9 to TRBJ2-2; 8 positions match TRBD2. The length of the CDR3 is 18 residues. With 5 bases clipped from V and 6 bases from J, the junction kept 17 bases outside the gene matches. Germline-derived CDR1 and CDR2 are SEHNR and FQNEAQ (reference sequence). CDR3 region: CASSRLPGLVGKSGELFF. The DNA for the CDR3 is TGTGCCAGCAGCAGGCTGCCGGGACTAGTGGGGAAGTCCGGGGAGCTGTTTTTT.

The J gene is TRBJ2-2, the V gene TRBV5-4, with D perhaps TRBD2 (6 bases). The CDR3 spans 17 residues. Germline V gene data show CDR1 as SGHNT and CDR2 as YYREEE (reference sequence). Trimming removed 1 base from V and 2 bases from J, with 15 bases in between. The CDR3, as DNA: TGTGCCAGCAGCTTGTTAAAGGTCGGGGGAAACACCGGGGAGCTGTTTTTT. This gives the protein CASSLLKVGGNTGELFF.

The V call is TRBV30, the J call TRBJ2-2; maybe TRBD2 (6 bases). CDR3 length: 15 residues. Trimming took 3 bases from V and 5 from J, leaving 16 bases between them. The germline V gene encodes CDR1 GTSNPN and CDR2 SVGIG (reference sequence). Here the CDR3 reads CAWRIPGLPTGELFF. In DNA form, the CDR3 reads TGTGCCTGGAGGATTCCGGGACTCCCAACCGGGGAGCTGTTTTTT. Filled out from reference TRBV30 and TRBJ2-2, the complete variable domain reads SQTIHQWPATLVQPVGSPLSLECTVEGTSNPNLYWYRQAAGRGLQLLFYSVGIGQISSEVPQNLSASRPQDRQFILSSKKLLLSDSGFYLCAWRIPGLPTGELFFGEGSRLTVL.

V and J are TRBV2 and TRBJ2-3, with 8 bases matching TRBD1. The V gene end was trimmed by 7 bases and the J gene end by 0 bases; junction bases not matched to a gene: 3. The CDR3 contains 14 residues. The germline CDR1 and CDR2 sequences are SNHLY and FYNNEI. The CDR3 bases are TGTGCCAGCATGACAGGGGTTAGCACAGATACGCAGTATTTT. Its protein product is CASMTGVSTDTQYF.

The rearrangement uses TRBV9 and TRBJ2-7; TRBD1 matches 7 bases. The germline V gene has CDR1 SGDLS and CDR2 YYNGEE. The CDR3 runs to 14 residues. With V trimmed by 4 bases and J by 3 bases, 7 bases remained unmatched. The CDR3 here is CASSSGTAIYEQYF. Here the CDR3 DNA reads TGTGCCAGCAGCTCCGGGACAGCCATCTACGAGCAGTACTTC.

The V and J genes are TRBV19 and TRBJ1-6; possibly TRBD1 for D (5 bases). Trimming pared 0 bases from V and 6 bases from J, leaving 15 bases between. Germline V CDR1 and CDR2: LNHDA, SQIVND (reference sequence). This CDR3 spans 17 amino acids. The CDR3 sequence is CASSIDDRQGPNSPLHF. Here the CDR3 DNA reads TGTGCCAGTAGTATAGATGACCGGCAGGGCCCTAATTCACCCCTCCACTTT.

There are a few counts of this clone. The rearrangement uses TRBV10-3 and TRBJ1-6; a possible D gene is TRBD1 (5 bases). Germline assignment: CDR1 ENHRY and CDR2 SYGVKD. This CDR3 spans 16 amino acids. The ends were cut back, 4 bases at V and 8 bases at J, with 18 bases in the middle. Here the CDR3 DNA reads TGTGCCATCAGTGGTGGTGGGGGACTTGGTGATTCACCCCTCCACTTT. Amino acid sequence: CAISGGGGLGDSPLHF.

The rearrangement joins TRBV6-1 to TRBJ1-1; D not resolved. From germline, CDR1 is MNHNS and CDR2 SASEGT. V lost 5 bases, J lost 1 base, and 11 bases lay in between. The length of the CDR3 is 14 residues. CDR3 coding DNA: TGTGCCAGCAGTTTCACGACTGCGAACACTGAAGCTTTCTTT. It yields the protein CASSFTTANTEAFF.

V usage is TRBV28 and J usage is TRBJ1-2, with D possibly TRBD1 on 6 matching bases. The ends were cut back, 5 bases at V and 1 base at J, with 17 bases in the middle. From germline, CDR1 is MDHEN and CDR2 SYDVKM. The CDR3 extends over 16 amino acids. This chain's CDR3 is CASSPQIDRINYGYTF. The CDR3 DNA reads TGTGCCAGCAGTCCCCAAATAGACAGGATTAACTATGGCTACACCTTC.

The V gene is TRBV30, the J gene TRBJ2-2, with 7 bases aligning to TRBD2. Germline loops: CDR1 GTSNPN, CDR2 SVGIG (reference sequence). The CDR3 totals 15 residues. The V segment lost 3 bases and the J segment 6 bases; nucleotides outside the gene matches: 10. The CDR3 DNA reads TGTGCCTGGAGCTCCGGGGGGTCTCGCGCCGGGGAGCTGTTTTTT. Its translation is CAWSSGGSRAGELFF.

This clone was found a few times. V usage is TRBV5-1 and J usage is TRBJ2-2; D is possibly TRBD1 (5 bases). Trimming cost V 1 base and J 0 bases, with 7 bases left between them. CDR3 length equals 15 residues. Germline V gene sequence: CDR1 SGHRS, CDR2 YFSETQ. The CDR3: CASSLMGPNTGELFF. In nucleotides, the CDR3 is TGCGCCAGCAGCTTGATGGGGCCGAACACCGGGGAGCTGTTTTTT.

The CDR3: CASSVQRGGEPQHF. CDR3 nucleotide sequence: TGTGCCAGCAGTGTCCAGAGAGGCGGGGAGCCCCAGCATTTT. The J gene is TRBJ1-5, the V gene TRBV2; no definite D call. V lost 4 bases and J lost 8, with 15 bases in between. The CDR3 sequence is 14 residues long. Germline CDR1 is SNHLY and CDR2 is FYNNEI.

V usage is TRBV25-1 and J usage is TRBJ2-2; possible D gene TRBD1, 6 bases. The CDR3 consists of 16 residues. The V and J ends lost 5 bases and 0 bases respectively, with 13 bases between them. The germline V gene encodes CDR1 MGHDK and CDR2 SYGVNS. CDR3 amino acids: CASSKAGTTNTGELFF. CDR3 nucleotide sequence: TGTGCCAGCAGTAAAGCCGGGACAACGAACACCGGGGAGCTGTTTTTT.

The chain joins TRBV4-1 to TRBJ1-4; D ambiguous. This CDR3 contains 16 residues. Germline-derived CDR1 and CDR2 are MGHRA and YSYEKL. V gave up 4 bases and J gave up 0 bases, with 12 bases separating them. The CDR3 DNA is TGCGCCAGCAGCCGGTATACAGAATCAACTAATGAAAAACTGTTTTTT. It encodes CASSRYTESTNEKLFF.

There are a few counts of this clone. The gene calls are TRBV6-1 and TRBJ2-3; perhaps TRBD2 as D (6 bases). The CDR3 spans 17 residues. Germline V CDR1 and CDR2: MNHNS, SASEGT. V shed 4 bases and J shed 0 bases, with 17 bases lying between them. This CDR3 is CASSGRDFQISTDTQYF. The CDR3 nucleotides are TGTGCCAGCAGTGGGCGGGACTTTCAAATTAGCACAGATACGCAGTATTTT.

The chain uses TRBV4-1 and TRBJ2-5; 8 bases fit TRBD2. CDR3 length: 16 residues. CDR1 and CDR2 (germline): MGHRA, YSYEKL. The J segment lost 4 bases and the V segment lost 3 bases, leaving 10 bases of the junction unmatched. CDR3 in DNA: TGCGCCAGCAGCCAGGGGAACGGGGGGGCCAGAGAGACCCAGTACTTC. The encoded protein is CASSQGNGGARETQYF.

This clone was recorded only once. This rearrangement joins TRBV2 to TRBJ2-5; D ambiguous. The CDR3 totals 13 residues. Trimming stripped 2 bases from V and 2 bases from J, with 6 bases between. Per the germline V gene, CDR1 is SNHLY and CDR2 is FYNNEI. The CDR3 protein is CASSEQKQETQYF. CDR3 sequence (DNA): TGTGCCAGCAGTGAACAGAAGCAAGAGACCCAGTACTTC.

This clone occurred a few times. This chain joins TRBV7-9 and TRBJ2-3; weak D call: TRBD2 (5 bases). In germline, CDR1 is SEHNR, CDR2 FQNEAQ (reference sequence). The CDR3 spans 13 residues. Trimming stripped 6 bases from V and 5 bases from J, with 12 bases between. CDR3 nucleotide sequence: TGTGCCAGCAGTCAACTAGAGAGAGATACGCAGTATTTT. It translates to CASSQLERDTQYF.

V usage is TRBV18 and J usage is TRBJ1-4; the D is unclear. Trimming removed 3 bases at V and 3 bases at J, with 11 bases between. Looked up from germline, CDR1 is KGHSH and CDR2 is LQKENI. The CDR3 sequence is 15 residues long. The CDR3 DNA reads as TGTGCCAGCTCACCTCGCGGCAAACCTAATGAAAAACTGTTTTTT. Translation: CASSPRGKPNEKLFF.

This rearrangement joins TRBV19 to TRBJ1-2, with 8 bases aligning to TRBD1. This CDR3 contains 14 residues. Germline CDR1 and CDR2: LNHDA and SQIVND (reference sequence). The V and J ends lost 4 bases and 2 bases, in that order; junction bases with no gene match: 3. The CDR3 is CASSTGQGNYGYTF. DNA for the CDR3: TGTGCCAGTAGTACTGGACAGGGCAACTATGGCTACACCTTC.

The chain employs TRBV12-5 and TRBJ2-1, with D perhaps matching TRBD2 (5 bases). Germline CDR1 and CDR2: LGHNT and FRNRAP. The CDR3 spans 13 residues. The ends were cut back, 4 bases at V and 5 bases at J, with 9 bases in the middle. CDR3 in amino acids: CASGWTGDNEQFF. CDR3 sequence (DNA): TGTGCTAGTGGTTGGACTGGAGACAATGAGCAGTTCTTC.

This rearrangement joins TRBV5-1 to TRBJ1-1; 7 bases align to TRBD1. The CDR3 totals 14 residues. Germline CDR1 and CDR2: SGHRS and YFSETQ. The trim removed 4 bases at V and 2 bases at J, leaving 5 bases unmatched. The CDR3 region has the DNA TGCGCCAGCAGCGTAGGGACAGACAACACTGAAGCTTTCTTT. This translates into CASSVGTDNTEAFF.

The chain recombines TRBV2 with TRBJ2-1; 9 bases are shared with TRBD2. V shed 7 bases and J 7 bases; nucleotides not matched to a gene: 5. Germline CDR1 reads SNHLY; CDR2 reads FYNNEI. The CDR3 has 13 amino acids. This CDR3 is CASTAGGVNEQFF. Here the CDR3 DNA reads TGTGCCAGCACGGCGGGGGGGGTGAATGAGCAGTTCTTC.

The J gene is TRBJ1-5, the V gene TRBV10-3, with 7 positions matching TRBD1. Trimming cost V 6 bases and J 4 bases; bases outside gene matches: 6. The CDR3 length is 14 residues. Germline CDR1 reads ENHRY; CDR2 reads SYGVKD. In DNA, the CDR3 is TGTGCCATCAGGGCAGGGGGGTCTAATCAGCCCCAGCATTTT. It is translated as CAIRAGGSNQPQHF.